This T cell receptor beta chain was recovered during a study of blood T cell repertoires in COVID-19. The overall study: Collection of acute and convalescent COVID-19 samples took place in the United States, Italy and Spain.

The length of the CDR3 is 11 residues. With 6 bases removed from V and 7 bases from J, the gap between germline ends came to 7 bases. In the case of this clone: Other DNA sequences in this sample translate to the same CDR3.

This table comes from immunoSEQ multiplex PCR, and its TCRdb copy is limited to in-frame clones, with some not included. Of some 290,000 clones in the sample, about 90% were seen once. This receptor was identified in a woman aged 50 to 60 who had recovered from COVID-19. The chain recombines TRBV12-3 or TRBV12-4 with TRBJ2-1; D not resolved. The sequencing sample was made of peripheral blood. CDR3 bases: TGTGCCAGCAGCCGGTATAATGAGCAGTTCTTC. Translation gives CASSRYNEQFF.